This T cell receptor (beta chain) was found in a study of cytomegalovirus exposure and HLA in healthy donors. Study-level findings and limits: CMV serostatus was the sole immune exposure information available.

This CDR3 has 15 amino acids. Germline V CDR1 and CDR2: SNHLY, FYNNEI. V gave up 5 bases and J gave up 9 bases, with 20 bases separating them. Despite likely unrecorded immune exposures, the donors were nominally healthy at the time of sampling. It was with 60 Vbeta and 13 Jbeta primers that the PCR ran. Assay used: immunoSEQ multiplex PCR; TCRdb lists only in-frame clones, some missing. The sample contains about 82,000 clones, about two thirds of which appear only once. Of note for this clone: Its specificity is unknown.

The sequence came from a man aged 60 to 75 in good health and CMV-seronegative. The chain uses TRBV2 and TRBJ1-3; D may be TRBD1 (5 bases). The specimen was PBMCs. CDR3 nucleotides: TGTGCCAGCAGTTTTCAGGGCCCTTCCGGCGGCACCATATATTTT. Amino acid sequence: CASSFQGPSGGTIYF.